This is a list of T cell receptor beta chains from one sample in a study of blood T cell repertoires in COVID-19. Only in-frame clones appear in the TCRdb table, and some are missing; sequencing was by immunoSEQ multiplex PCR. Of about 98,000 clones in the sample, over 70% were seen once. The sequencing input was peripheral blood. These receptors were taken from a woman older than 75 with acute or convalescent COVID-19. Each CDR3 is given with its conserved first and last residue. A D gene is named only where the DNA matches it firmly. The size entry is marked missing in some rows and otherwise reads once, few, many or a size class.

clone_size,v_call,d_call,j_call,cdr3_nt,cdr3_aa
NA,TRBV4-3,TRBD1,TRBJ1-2,TGCGCCAGCAGCCAAGACCGACAGGGGAGGGGCGGCTACACCTTC,CASSQDRQGRGGYTF
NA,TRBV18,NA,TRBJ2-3,TGTGCCAGCTCACCCACGGGGGGCACAGATACGCAGTATTTT,CASSPTGGTDTQYF
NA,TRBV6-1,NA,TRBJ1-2,TGTGCCAGCAGTGAAAGGCAGCGAGATTATGGCTACACCTTC,CASSERQRDYGYTF
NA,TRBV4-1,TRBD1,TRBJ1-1,TGCGCCAGCAGCTCGAGACAGGGAAGGAACACTGAAGCTTTCTTT,CASSSRQGRNTEAFF
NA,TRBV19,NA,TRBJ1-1,TGTGCCAGTATAAGGGGTACCTTGAACACTGAAGCTTTCTTT,CASIRGTLNTEAFF
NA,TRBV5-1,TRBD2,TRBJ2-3,TGCGCCAGCAGCTTGTCGGGGGGGCAAGCAGATACGCAGTATTTT,CASSLSGGQADTQYF
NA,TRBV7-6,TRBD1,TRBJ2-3,TGTGCCAGCAGCCGGGGACAGGGGGCAAGAGATACGCAGTATTTT,CASSRGQGARDTQYF
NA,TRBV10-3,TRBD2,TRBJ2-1,TGTGCCATCAGTGATGCGGGGGTCTACAATGAGCAGTTCTTC,CAISDAGVYNEQFF
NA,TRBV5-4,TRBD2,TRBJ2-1,TGTGCCAGCAGCACCACGGGGGGGTCCTACAATGAGCAGTTCTTC,CASSTTGGSYNEQFF
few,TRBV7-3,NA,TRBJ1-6,TGTGCCAGCAGCTTAACGGGGGGTTACTATAATTCACCCCTCCACTTT,CASSLTGGYYNSPLHF
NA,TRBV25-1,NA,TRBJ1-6,TGTGCCAGCAGTGAGCCCCAGGGGCCCAATTCACCCCTCCACTTT,CASSEPQGPNSPLHF
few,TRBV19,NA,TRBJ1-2,TGTGCCAGTACCTTGAACAGTAACTATGGCTACACCTTC,CASTLNSNYGYTF
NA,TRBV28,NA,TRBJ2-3,TGTGCCAGCAGTTCAGCGACGGCTCTAGGAGATACGCAGTATTTT,CASSSATALGDTQYF
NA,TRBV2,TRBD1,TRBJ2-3,TGTGCCAGCAGTGAAACCAGGGGGCTCACAGATACGCAGTATTTT,CASSETRGLTDTQYF
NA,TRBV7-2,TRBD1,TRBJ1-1,TGTGCCAGCAGCTACCGGGGACAGGGATACACTGAAGCTTTCTTT,CASSYRGQGYTEAFF
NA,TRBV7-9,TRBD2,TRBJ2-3,TGTGCCAGCAGCGCACTAGCGGGGCTATTTATAGGCACAGATACGCAGTATTTT,CASSALAGLFIGTDTQYF
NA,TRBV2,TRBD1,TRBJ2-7,TGTGCCAGCAACGGACAGGGAGGTTCCTACGAGCAGTACTTC,CASNGQGGSYEQYF
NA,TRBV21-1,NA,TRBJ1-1,TGTGCCAGCAGTCCCTTTTGGGGGGGGCAAGGTACTAAAGCTTTCTTT,CASSPFWGGQGTKAFF
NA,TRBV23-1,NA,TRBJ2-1,TGCGCCGGGCGGAGGGCCAGGGAGCAGTTCTTC,CAGRRAREQFF
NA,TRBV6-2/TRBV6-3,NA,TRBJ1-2,TGTGCCAGCAGTAAACAGATCCTTAATGGCTACACCTTC,CASSKQILNGYTF
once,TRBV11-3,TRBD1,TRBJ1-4,TGTGCCAGCAGCTTAGGGCTCTCGGGACAGAATAATGAAAAACTGTTTTTT,CASSLGLSGQNNEKLFF
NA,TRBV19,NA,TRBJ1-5,TGTGCCAGTACCCTATATGCAGGCCGAGGCAATCAGCCCCAGCATTTT,CASTLYAGRGNQPQHF
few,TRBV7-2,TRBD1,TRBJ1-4,TGTGCCAGCAGCTTAGGAAGACAGGGGTATCTAGAAAAACTGTTTTTT,CASSLGRQGYLEKLFF
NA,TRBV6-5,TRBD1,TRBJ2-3,TGTGCCAGCAGACCAACCGGACAGGGAACAGATACGCAGTATTTT,CASRPTGQGTDTQYF
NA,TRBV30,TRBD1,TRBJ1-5,TGTGCCTGGAGTGTAAGGACAGGGGCTACCATGAAAAATCAGCCCCAGCATTTT,CAWSVRTGATMKNQPQHF
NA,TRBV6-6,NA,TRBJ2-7,TGTGCCAGCAGTTACTCCCAAAACTACGAGCAGTACTTC,CASSYSQNYEQYF
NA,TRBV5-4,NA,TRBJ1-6,TGTGCCAGCAGCATAAGTCAGGGGAATTCACCCCTCCACTTT,CASSISQGNSPLHF
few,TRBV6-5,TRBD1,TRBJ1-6,TGTGCCAGCGGACAGGCGTATTCACCCCTCCACTTT,CASGQAYSPLHF
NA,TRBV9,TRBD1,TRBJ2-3,TGTGCCAGCAGCTCAACAGGGGGCTCTCGCACAGATACGCAGTATTTT,CASSSTGGSRTDTQYF
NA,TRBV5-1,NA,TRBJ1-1,TGCGCCAGCAGCCCAGCCCCACAGGTCCCTGAAGCTTTCTTT,CASSPAPQVPEAFF
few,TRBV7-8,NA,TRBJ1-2,TGTGCCAGCAGCTTAGAGGTCAGCGTAACCTTTAACTATGGCTACACCTTC,CASSLEVSVTFNYGYTF
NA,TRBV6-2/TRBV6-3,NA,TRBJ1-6,TGTGCCAGCAGTCTCAATACAGGCCTCGGATCACCCCTCCACTTT,CASSLNTGLGSPLHF
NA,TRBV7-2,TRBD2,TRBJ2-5,TGTGCCAGCAGCAGGGAGGGCGGGGGACAAGAGACCCAGTACTTC,CASSREGGGQETQYF
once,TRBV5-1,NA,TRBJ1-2,TGCGCCAGCAGCATACAGGGTCAGGATGGCTACACCTTC,CASSIQGQDGYTF
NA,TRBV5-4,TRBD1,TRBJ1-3,TGTGCCAGCAGCCCGGACAGGGGGCTTGGAAACACCATATATTTT,CASSPDRGLGNTIYF
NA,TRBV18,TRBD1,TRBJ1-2,TGTGCCAGCTCACCGAGGCCACAGGGGAACTATGGCTACACCTTC,CASSPRPQGNYGYTF
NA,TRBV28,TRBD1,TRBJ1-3,TGTGCCAGCAGTTTCGGGACAGCCTCTGGAAACACCATATATTTT,CASSFGTASGNTIYF
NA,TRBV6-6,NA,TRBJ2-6,TGTGCCAGCAGTATACAGGGATCCGGGGCCAACGTCCTGACTTTC,CASSIQGSGANVLTF
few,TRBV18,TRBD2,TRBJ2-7,TGTGCCAGCTCACCAGGCGGGGGTACCTACGAGCAGTACTTC,CASSPGGGTYEQYF
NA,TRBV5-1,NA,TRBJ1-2,TGCGCCAGCAGCTGGGAGGGGAGGACCTATGGCTACACCTTC,CASSWEGRTYGYTF
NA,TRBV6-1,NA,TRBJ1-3,TGTGCCAGCAGTGAAGCGGGGTGGGGGGGCCGTCCCTCTGGAAACACCATATATTTT,CASSEAGWGGRPSGNTIYF